This TCR beta chain is drawn from a study of tumor-infiltrating lymphocytes in primary liver carcinoma. Looking at the study overall: Per sample, productive TCRbeta reads numbered roughly 3.5 to 7.13 million, similar across tissue types.

V lost 0 bases and J 9 bases, leaving 15 bases between the germline ends. Germline CDR1 reads MGHRA; CDR2 reads YSYEKL. CDR3 length equals 14 residues. Constant-region priming of approximately 500 ng total RNA yielded TCR beta cDNA. What produced the TCR beta libraries was three nested multiplex PCR rounds using slightly modified ARM-PCR. Running 9 to 10 cycles apiece, the first two PCR rounds relied on TRBV1-TRBV30 forward primers together with a C-beta reverse primer. TCRdb redid the calling of the multiplex PCR reads with MiXCR, one entry per CDR3 protein. This sample yields about 70,000 distinct CDR3 sequences, of which more than 60% are seen a single time; 25% to 30% belongs to the top ten. DNA and RNA were both co-extracted from 20-30 mg of bulk tissue that had not been sorted. Donors underwent surgery for histopathologically diagnosed primary liver carcinoma.

This TCR was recovered from a man aged 40-49 years with primary liver carcinoma and hepatitis B virus infection. The source material was liver tumor tissue from sampling region 4. Subset given: tumor region T4, right-lateral pole. The chain combines TRBV4-1 with TRBJ2-7, with D tentatively TRBD2 (6 bases). The CDR3 loop is CASSQDIAVIGQYF. The CDR3 DNA follows: TGCGCCAGCAGCCAAGATATAGCGGTTATCGGGCAGTACTTC.